This entry lists 20 T cell receptor beta chains sequenced from one sample in a study of shared clonotypes between healthy human individuals. The data were produced by immunoSEQ multiplex PCR, yet TCRdb's version contains in-frame clones alone and is incomplete. Of over 150,000 clones in the sample, 66% were seen once. The specimen sequenced was memory CD4+ T cells sorted from blood. Subset indicated: CD45RA-negative fraction. All receptors come from a man aged 30 to 39 in good health.

In its sample, this clone was seen a few times. The V call is TRBV18, the J call TRBJ2-3; D unresolved. In germline, CDR1 is KGHSH, CDR2 LQKENI. V was pared by 6 bases and J by 3 bases, with 10 bases between. This CDR3 spans 13 amino acids. The CDR3 region is CASSGLITDTQYF. The CDR3 region has the DNA TGTGCCAGCTCCGGGCTAATAACAGATACGCAGTATTTT.

This chain connects TRBV25-1 to TRBJ2-5, with 8 bases identical to TRBD1. Germline CDR1 MGHDK, CDR2 SYGVNS. The CDR3 runs 14 residues. V trimming: 3 bases; J trimming: 5 bases; junction bases outside the gene matches: 5. CDR3 bases: TGTGCCAGCAGTGACCCCGGACAGGGTGAGACCCAGTACTTC. Translated: CASSDPGQGETQYF.

The chain is built from TRBV14 and TRBJ1-1; 7 nucleotides align to TRBD1. The CDR3 is 14 residues long. The trim removed 2 bases at V and 5 bases at J, leaving 5 bases unmatched. Per germline, CDR1 SGHDN and CDR2 FVKESK. The CDR3: CASSQFTGVTEAFF. The CDR3 DNA is TGTGCCAGCAGCCAATTTACAGGGGTTACTGAAGCTTTCTTT.

The chain carries TRBV2 and TRBJ1-1; 8 bases are shared with TRBD1. This CDR3 spans 15 amino acids. Germline V gene data show CDR1 as SNHLY and CDR2 as FYNNEI. The V and J ends lost 2 bases and 5 bases, in that order; junction bases with no gene match: 7. CDR3 sequence: CASSESDRVWTEAFF. In DNA form, the CDR3 reads TGTGCCAGCAGTGAATCGGACAGGGTGTGGACTGAAGCTTTCTTT.

This chain uses TRBV9 with TRBJ2-3; D may be TRBD1 (6 bases). The CDR3 loop spans 15 amino acids. The V end was cut by 3 bases, the J end by 4 bases, with 15 bases between. Germline V gene data show CDR1 as SGDLS and CDR2 as YYNGEE. The CDR3 is CASSAMTGGADTQYF. CDR3 in DNA: TGTGCCAGCAGCGCGATGACAGGCGGCGCAGATACGCAGTATTTT.

The rearrangement links TRBV4-3 to TRBJ1-2; D might be TRBD1 (6 bases). Germline V gene data show CDR1 as LGHNA and CDR2 as YSLEER. Trimming removed 2 bases from V and 8 bases from J, with 18 bases in between. This CDR3 has 15 residues. The CDR3 nucleotides read TGCGCCAGCAGCCAAAACTCCCGGGGGGCGAGAGGCTACACCTTC. This encodes CASSQNSRGARGYTF.

The genes are TRBV7-2 and TRBJ2-1; TRBD2 might be the D (6 bases). The CDR3 consists of 13 residues. Trimming removed 5 bases from V and 7 bases from J, with 12 bases in between. Germline values: CDR1 SGHTA, CDR2 FQGNSA. In DNA form, the CDR3 reads TGTGCCAGCAGCCTAGTGGGAGGTAATGAGCAGTTCTTC. This gives the protein CASSLVGGNEQFF.

The rearrangement uses TRBV2 and TRBJ2-3, with 7 bases aligning to TRBD1. This CDR3 spans 13 amino acids. Trimming removed 7 bases from V and 2 bases from J; junction bases left unmatched: 3. CDR1 is SNHLY, CDR2 FYNNEI, per germline. CDR3 sequence: CASTGTDTDTQYF. For the CDR3, the DNA is TGTGCCAGCACCGGGACAGACACAGATACGCAGTATTTT.

The chain couples TRBV6-5 to TRBJ1-5, with D perhaps TRBD1 (6 bases). CDR3 length equals 15 residues. CDR1 is MNHEY, CDR2 SVGAGI, per germline. Trimming left V 8 bases short and J 2 bases short, with 16 bases between. Here the CDR3 reads CASAYRDGGNQPQHF. The CDR3, as DNA: TGTGCCAGCGCATACAGGGACGGGGGCAATCAGCCCCAGCATTTT.

This clone was counted only a few times. The genes are TRBV6-5 and TRBJ2-4, with a possible D match to TRBD1 (6 bases). The CDR3 contains 15 residues. CDR1 and CDR2 from the germline V gene are MNHEY and SVGAGI. The germline V and J ends were trimmed by 3 bases and 6 bases, with 15 bases remaining between them. The CDR3 sequence: CASSYQLGAVNIQYF. DNA of the CDR3: TGTGCCAGCAGTTATCAACTGGGGGCGGTAAACATTCAGTACTTC.

V is TRBV6-1 and J is TRBJ2-1; 8 positions match TRBD1. The germline V gene has CDR1 MNHNS and CDR2 SASEGT. The CDR3 is 17 residues long. Losses at the gene ends were 0 bases for V and 8 bases for J; bases not matched to a gene: 12. This CDR3 is CASSEAIGQGAGDEQFF. CDR3 sequence (DNA): TGTGCCAGCAGTGAAGCCATTGGGCAGGGGGCGGGCGATGAGCAGTTCTTC.

This rearrangement joins TRBV6-6 to TRBJ1-1; D gene unclear. The V gene's germline CDR1 is MNHNY and CDR2 SVGAGI (reference sequence). The CDR3 runs to 15 residues. Between the trimmed V and J ends, which lost 6 bases and 1 base, there was a span of 15 bases. DNA for the CDR3: TGTGCCAGCAGGTCTCGATCCCGAGGGAACACTGAAGCTTTCTTT. It is translated as CASRSRSRGNTEAFF.

The rearrangement joins TRBV5-1 to TRBJ2-5; 9 nucleotides match TRBD2. Per the germline V gene, CDR1 is SGHRS and CDR2 is YFSETQ. V dropped 4 bases and J dropped 4; count of bases not matched to a gene: 5. This CDR3 contains 14 residues. The CDR3 DNA sequence: TGCGCCAGCAGCGGCCCAGCGGGAGGAGAGACCCAGTACTTC. As protein: CASSGPAGGETQYF.

J is TRBJ2-7 and V is TRBV5-4; 14 nucleotides align to TRBD2. The CDR3 runs 15 residues. CDR1 and CDR2 (germline): SGHNT, YYREEE (reference sequence). The junction had 5 bases not matched to a gene; V was cut back by 3 bases and J by 6 bases. CDR3 nucleotide sequence: TGTGCCAGCAGCTCTGGGACTAGCGGGAGATCCGAGCAGTACTTC. Encoded protein: CASSSGTSGRSEQYF.

This chain joins TRBV11-2 and TRBJ2-3; 9 bases line up with TRBD2. CDR1 SGHAT and CDR2 FQNNGV come from the germline V gene. J lost 4 bases, V lost 0 bases, and 5 bases had no gene match. This CDR3 comprises 16 residues. Here the CDR3 DNA reads TGTGCCAGCAGCTTAGATAGCGGGAGCGGCGCAGATACGCAGTATTTT. This gives the protein CASSLDSGSGADTQYF.

The chain joins TRBV5-1 to TRBJ2-1; the D gene is possibly TRBD2 (6 bases). Trimming removed 0 bases from V and 3 bases from J, with 13 bases in between. Per germline, CDR1 SGHRS and CDR2 YFSETQ. There are 16 residues in the CDR3. The DNA for the CDR3 is TGCGCCAGCAGCTTGGGAGGGGCGGGGCACTACAATGAGCAGTTCTTC. Its protein product is CASSLGGAGHYNEQFF.

This clone has at least ten counts. J is TRBJ2-5 and V is TRBV2, with D possibly TRBD1 on 5 matching bases. The CDR3 sequence is 14 residues long. CDR1 and CDR2 from the germline V gene are SNHLY and FYNNEI. V was trimmed by 9 bases and J by 2 bases, leaving 16 bases between them. The CDR3 protein is CARQANPGQETQYF. CDR3 sequence (DNA): TGTGCCAGACAAGCAAACCCAGGGCAAGAGACCCAGTACTTC.

The V and J genes are TRBV9 and TRBJ2-2, with TRBD1 matching over 7 bases. From germline, CDR1 is SGDLS and CDR2 YYNGEE. J lost 1 base, V lost 6 bases, and 6 bases had no gene match. The length of the CDR3 is 15 residues. Here the CDR3 DNA reads TGTGCCAGCACCCGAGACAGGGTGAACACCGGGGAGCTGTTTTTT. It yields the protein CASTRDRVNTGELFF. The variable domain in full, completed from reference TRBV9 and TRBJ2-2, reads DSGVTQTPKHLITATGQRVTLRCSPRSGDLSVYWYQQSLDQGLQFLIQYYNGEERAKGNILERFSAQQFPDLHSELNLSSLELGDSALYFCASTRDRVNTGELFFGEGSRLTVL.

The rearrangement uses TRBV5-1 and TRBJ1-4; D uncertain. This CDR3 spans 15 amino acids. Germline CDR1 reads SGHRS; CDR2 reads YFSETQ. V dropped 0 bases and J dropped 5 bases, with 11 bases sitting between them. CDR3 nucleotide sequence: TGCGCCAGCAGCTTGGTAGGGAACCAAAATGAAAAACTGTTTTTT. It yields the protein CASSLVGNQNEKLFF.

This clone was observed a few times. The V gene is TRBV5-4, the J gene TRBJ2-3; no firm D call. The germline V gene has CDR1 SGHNT and CDR2 YYREEE (reference sequence). Trimming left V 1 base short and J 0 bases short, with 3 bases between. The CDR3 extends over 13 amino acids. CDR3 sequence: CASSLYSTDTQYF. The CDR3 nucleotides read TGTGCCAGCAGCTTGTACAGCACAGATACGCAGTATTTT.